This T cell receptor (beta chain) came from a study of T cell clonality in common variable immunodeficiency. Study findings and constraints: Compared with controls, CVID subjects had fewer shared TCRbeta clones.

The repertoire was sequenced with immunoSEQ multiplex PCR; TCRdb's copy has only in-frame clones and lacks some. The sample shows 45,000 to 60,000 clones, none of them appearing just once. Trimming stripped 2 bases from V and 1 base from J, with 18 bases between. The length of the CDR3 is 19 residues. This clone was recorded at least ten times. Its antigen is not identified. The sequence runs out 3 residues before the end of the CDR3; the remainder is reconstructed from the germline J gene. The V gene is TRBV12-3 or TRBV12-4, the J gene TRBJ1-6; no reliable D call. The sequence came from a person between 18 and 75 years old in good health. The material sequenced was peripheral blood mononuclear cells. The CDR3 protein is CASSLLGVSSGSYNSPLHF. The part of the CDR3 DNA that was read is TGTGCCAGCAGTTTACTCGGGGTGAGCTCGGGGTCCTATAATTCACCC.